This T cell receptor beta chain emerged from a study of Graves' ophthalmopathy and Graves' hyperthyroidism. Study-level information: Being free of ophthalmopathy for 18 months of follow-up defined stable hyperthyroidism.

The TCR beta CDR3 regions underwent amplification from RNA transcripts. HTBI-primed first-round RT-PCR preceded second-round multiplex PCR. MiXCR was run by TCRdb on the multiplex PCR reads, yielding one entry per CDR3 protein. This sample has some 1.1 million distinct CDR3 sequences, with less than 45% found just once. This clonotype was recorded many times. CDR1 is LNHDA and CDR2 is SQIVND in the germline V gene (reference sequence). V shed 5 bases and J 3 bases; nucleotides not matched to a gene: 9. The CDR3 contains 15 residues. The chain joins TRBV19 to TRBJ2-7; 8 positions agree with TRBD1. This TCR was sampled from an adult man with Graves' hyperthyroidism. Sequenced: peripheral blood or thyroid tissue (not recorded which). The CDR3 bases are TGTGCCAGTAGTCCATCCGGGACAGGATTCTACGAGCAGTACTTC. Residues: CASSPSGTGFYEQYF.